One and the same sample provided the 16 T cell receptor beta chains below, sequenced in a study of human T cells and chemical hapten exposure. Specified time point: patch test 2, 6 weeks after DPC sensitization. Regarding treatment: therapeutic diphenylcyclopropenone sensitization with weekly scalp DPC. TCRdb reanalysed the RACE reads using MiXCR and keeps one entry per CDR3 protein. The sample gives about 140,000 distinct CDR3 sequences, 12% of which show up once; around 1.4% is in the top ten. This specimen was whole blood, taken in connection with sensitization to the hapten diphenylcyclopropenone (DPC). Every receptor here comes from a woman aged 45-60 years with alopecia areata. Some clones in this sample may be carry-over from other donors' samples.

The chain combines TRBV20-1 with TRBJ1-5; D is unclear. V was pared by 3 bases and J by 5 bases, with 17 bases between. Germline V lookup: CDR1 DFQATT, CDR2 SNEGSKA (reference sequence). CDR3 size: 15 residues. The CDR3 sequence: CSASAVRPNYQPQHF. CDR3 DNA sequence: TGCAGTGCTAGTGCAGTTCGACCGAACTATCAGCCCCAGCATTTT.

The chain employs TRBV7-8 and TRBJ2-3; 7 bases fit TRBD2. Germline V gene sequence: CDR1 SGHVS, CDR2 FQNEAQ. V was pared by 5 bases and J by 2 bases, with 13 bases of the junction left unmatched. This CDR3 has 17 amino acids. CDR3 in DNA: TGTGCCAGCAGCCCACGAACCGCGGGGGTCCCCACAGATACGCAGTATTTT. This encodes CASSPRTAGVPTDTQYF.

The V gene is TRBV15, the J gene TRBJ2-2; D tentatively reads TRBD1 or TRBD2 (6 bases each). Trimming took 4 bases from V and 0 from J, leaving 24 bases between them. Germline V gene sequence: CDR1 LNHNV, CDR2 YYDKDF (reference sequence). The CDR3 sequence is 20 residues long. The CDR3 DNA follows: TGTGCCACCAGCACACTAGGGGGGACTTGGACATTTCCGAACACCGGGGAGCTGTTTTTT. Its protein product is CATSTLGGTWTFPNTGELFF.

This rearrangement joins TRBV7-8 to TRBJ2-3; no firm D call. Germline CDR1 SGHVS, CDR2 FQNEAQ. The CDR3 has 14 amino acids. Trimming pared 2 bases from V and 0 bases from J, leaving 6 bases between. Here the CDR3 DNA reads TGTGCCAGCAGCTTATGGTCCAGCACAGATACGCAGTATTTT. Its protein product is CASSLWSSTDTQYF.

V and J are TRBV5-6 and TRBJ2-7; 9 positions agree with TRBD1. The CDR3 is made up of 16 amino acids. Trimming at V came to 2 bases and at J to 0 bases, leaving 6 bases not matched to a gene. Germline V CDR1 and CDR2: SGHDT, YYEEEE. The CDR3, as DNA: TGTGCCAGCAGCTTCCCCGGACAGGGGCCCTCCTACGAGCAGTACTTC. Protein sequence: CASSFPGQGPSYEQYF.

This clonotype was counted many times. This sequence joins TRBV18 and TRBJ2-7, with D maybe TRBD2 (6 bases). Germline lookup yields CDR1 KGHSH and CDR2 LQKENI. The CDR3 sequence is 13 residues long. The V gene lost 6 bases and the J gene lost 7 bases, with 16 bases spanning the gap. The CDR3: CASSRGEVREQYF. The DNA of the CDR3 is TGTGCCAGCTCGCGGGGAGAAGTGCGGGAGCAGTACTTC.

To note about this clonotype: A much larger clone sits a single nucleotide away, making a read error possible. The CDR3 spells CACSVGPGGGETQYF. CDR3 DNA sequence: TGTGCCTGCAGCGTAGGCCCGGGAGGAGGTGAGACCCAGTACTTC. The V call is TRBV9, the J call TRBJ2-5; 7 nucleotides match TRBD2. The CDR3 runs 15 residues. From germline, CDR1 is SGDLS and CDR2 YYNGEE.

This clonotype has ten or more counts. The chain employs TRBV5-6 and TRBJ2-3, with 8 bases fitting TRBD2. V lost 4 bases and J lost 4; bases outside the gene matches: 11. CDR1 is SGHDT, CDR2 YYEEEE, per germline. CDR3 length equals 16 residues. CDR3 sequence: CASSGGTRGFADTQYF. Here the CDR3 DNA reads TGTGCCAGCAGCGGCGGGACTAGGGGGTTTGCAGATACGCAGTATTTT.

This clonotype has at least ten counts. This chain connects TRBV18 to TRBJ2-6; the D is unclear. CDR1 and CDR2 from the germline V gene are KGHSH and LQKENI. CDR3 length: 15 residues. With 2 bases removed from V and 1 base from J, the gap between germline ends came to 6 bases. DNA of the CDR3: TGTGCCAGCTCACCAGAGCAGTCTGGGGCCAACGTCCTGACTTTC. Amino acid sequence: CASSPEQSGANVLTF.

In this sample, this clonotype turned up a few times. V is TRBV5-1 and J is TRBJ2-4; D gene ambiguous. Germline loops: CDR1 SGHRS, CDR2 YFSETQ. CDR3 length: 17 residues. The V gene lost 0 bases and the J gene lost 0 bases, with 13 bases spanning the gap. The CDR3 nucleotides read TGCGCCAGCAGCTTGGGTCTCCAGACCCAAGCCAAAAACATTCAGTACTTC. Translated: CASSLGLQTQAKNIQYF.

This clonotype was observed a handful of times. V usage is TRBV9 and J usage is TRBJ2-1; no reliable D call. There are 13 residues in the CDR3. Trimming removed 0 bases at V and 8 bases at J, with 9 bases between. In germline, CDR1 is SGDLS, CDR2 YYNGEE. CDR3 amino acids: CASSVALGHEQFF. CDR3 bases: TGTGCCAGCAGCGTAGCTTTAGGGCATGAGCAGTTCTTC. The variable domain in full, with the rest retrieved from reference TRBV9 and TRBJ2-1, is DSGVTQTPKHLITATGQRVTLRCSPRSGDLSVYWYQQSLDQGLQFLIQYYNGEERAKGNILERFSAQQFPDLHSELNLSSLELGDSALYFCASSVALGHEQFFGPGTRLTVL.

This clonotype was counted at least ten times. V gene TRBV7-3 combines with J gene TRBJ2-4, with 9 positions matching TRBD2. The CDR3 loop spans 15 amino acids. The junction had 9 bases not matched to a gene; V was cut back by 6 bases and J by 6 bases. From germline, CDR1 is SGHTA and CDR2 FQGTGA. CDR3 loop: CASRPTSGDINIQYF. The CDR3 DNA sequence: TGTGCCAGCAGACCGACTAGCGGTGATATAAACATTCAGTACTTC.

V and J are TRBV6-6 and TRBJ2-1, with TRBD2 matching over 12 bases. With V trimmed by 2 bases and J by 8 bases, 4 bases remained unmatched. CDR1 is MNHNY, CDR2 SVGAGI, per germline (reference sequence). CDR3 length equals 15 residues. The chain's CDR3 is CASSYRLAGGHEQFF. Written as DNA, the CDR3 is TGTGCCAGCAGTTACCGGCTAGCGGGAGGGCATGAGCAGTTCTTC.

J is TRBJ1-4 and V is TRBV5-4, with TRBD1 as a possible D gene (5 bases). CDR3 length equals 13 residues. Germline-derived CDR1 and CDR2 are SGHNT and YYREEE (reference sequence). Trimming left V 1 base short and J 8 bases short, with 9 bases between. CDR3 protein: CASSLRGREKLFF. CDR3 nucleotide sequence: TGTGCCAGCAGCTTGAGGGGCCGGGAAAAACTGTTTTTT. The entire variable domain, with the rest obtained from reference TRBV5-4 and TRBJ1-4, is as follows: ETGVTQSPTHLIKTRGQQVTLRCSSQSGHNTVSWYQQALGQGPQFIFQYYREEENGRGNFPPRFSGLQFPNYSSELNVNALELDDSALYLCASSLRGREKLFFGSGTQLSVL.

This clonotype was counted a few times. For the CDR3, the DNA is TGCGCCAGCAGCTTTCTAGGGGAGACCCAGTACTTC. Protein sequence: CASSFLGETQYF. The V gene is TRBV5-1, the J gene TRBJ2-5; no firm D call. Germline CDR1 SGHRS, CDR2 YFSETQ. The CDR3 length is 12 residues. V lost 2 bases and J lost 5, with 7 bases in between.

This clonotype was recorded a few times. The CDR3 DNA reads as TGTGCCAGCAGCTCACTTACAGGGGTCTATGGCTACACCTTC. It specifies CASSSLTGVYGYTF. The chain couples TRBV7-2 to TRBJ1-2; 7 bases map to TRBD1. CDR1 is SGHTA, CDR2 FQGNSA, per germline. CDR3 length: 14 residues. After removal of 4 bases from V and 4 bases from J, the junction contained 6 bases not matched to a gene.